These 20 T cell receptor beta chains came from one sample sequenced in a study of cytomegalovirus exposure and HLA in healthy donors. PCR primers comprised 60 Vbeta and 13 Jbeta primers. The method was immunoSEQ multiplex PCR; TCRdb's version includes in-frame clones alone and lacks a portion of them. Counted here are hundreds of thousands of clones, roughly 68% occurring once; the ten biggest clones make up approximately 2.5%. Sequencing was carried out using PBMCs. The source of these receptors is a man between 40 and 49 years old in good health and CMV-seropositive.

The J gene is TRBJ2-3, the V gene TRBV5-1; a possible D gene is TRBD2 (5 bases). With 4 bases removed from V and 2 bases from J, the gap between germline ends came to 23 bases. CDR1 is SGHRS, CDR2 YFSETQ, per germline. This CDR3 has 18 residues. The CDR3 bases are TGCGCCAGCAGCCTACGGGGTGAGCCCGAAATATCCACAGATACGCAGTATTTT. This sequence encodes CASSLRGEPEISTDTQYF. Together with reference TRBV5-1 and TRBJ2-3, the CDR3 gives the full variable domain: KAGVTQTPRYLIKTRGQQVTLSCSPISGHRSVSWYQQTPGQGLQFLFEYFSETQRNKGNFPGRFSGRQFSNSRSEMNVSTLELGDSALYLCASSLRGEPEISTDTQYFGPGTRLTVL.

CDR3 bases: TGCGCCAGCAGCCAACTTTTCAGGGGCCCCTACGAGCAGTACTTC. Its translation is CASSQLFRGPYEQYF. V usage is TRBV4-1 and J usage is TRBJ2-7, with D tentatively TRBD1 (6 bases). The CDR3 runs to 15 residues. The germline gives CDR1 MGHRA, CDR2 YSYEKL. Trimming removed 2 bases from V and 2 bases from J, with 13 bases in between.

The V and J genes are TRBV7-2 and TRBJ1-2; 8 bases are shared with TRBD1. The V gene end was trimmed by 3 bases and the J gene end by 6 bases; junction bases not matched to a gene: 9. Germline V gives CDR1 SGHTA, CDR2 FQGNSA. The CDR3 runs 15 residues. CDR3 in amino acids: CASSFYGQGKDGYTF. CDR3 nucleotide sequence: TGTGCCAGCAGCTTCTATGGACAGGGAAAGGATGGCTACACCTTC.

This chain links TRBV5-6 with TRBJ2-3; 16 bases align to TRBD2. After removal of 3 bases from V and 2 bases from J, the junction contained 9 bases not matched to a gene. Per germline, CDR1 SGHDT and CDR2 YYEEEE. This CDR3 has 19 residues. CDR3: CASSWGLAGGRSNTDTQYF. The CDR3 DNA is TGTGCCAGCAGCTGGGGACTAGCGGGGGGGCGGTCAAACACAGATACGCAGTATTTT.

Details on this clone: An end of the junction does not agree with germline; a read error may underlie this. This chain uses TRBV5-6 with TRBJ2-7; the D gene is possibly TRBD2 (6 bases). This CDR3 comprises 12 residues. Germline CDR1 SGHDT, CDR2 YYEEEE. The CDR3 nucleotides read TGTGCCAGCAGCCTAAACAATCGGGACTCTTCGTTC. Translated, it gives CASSLNNRDSSF. The variable domain in full, completed from reference TRBV5-6 and TRBJ2-7, reads DAGVTQSPTHLIKTRGQQVTLRCSPKSGHDTVSWYQQALGQGPQFIFQYYEEEERQRGNFPDRFSGHQFPNYSSELNVNALLLGDSALYLCASSLNNRDSSFGPGTRLTVT.

The rearrangement uses TRBV13 and TRBJ1-2; D possibly corresponds to TRBD1 (6 bases). V was clipped by 4 bases and J by 1 base, with 10 bases between them. There are 14 residues in the CDR3. Germline assignment: CDR1 PRHDT and CDR2 FYEKMQ (reference sequence). CDR3 amino acids: CASSYSGVNYGYTF. The CDR3 DNA sequence: TGTGCCAGCAGCTATTCAGGGGTTAACTATGGCTACACCTTC.

This clone turned up a few times. The V gene is TRBV6-5, the J gene TRBJ2-7; D is perhaps TRBD1 (6 bases). The CDR3 runs to 15 residues. V was shortened by 0 bases and J by 0 bases, with 9 bases between the two germline ends. Germline V gene lookup returns CDR1 MNHEY and CDR2 SVGAGI. CDR3 sequence reads: CASSYSSGDSYEQYF. The CDR3 DNA sequence: TGTGCCAGCAGTTACTCATCAGGGGACTCCTACGAGCAGTACTTC.

The gene calls are TRBV6-6 and TRBJ1-4; 7 bases fit TRBD1. Germline V gene data show CDR1 as MNHNY and CDR2 as SVGAGI (reference sequence). Losses at the gene ends were 10 bases for V and 0 bases for J; bases not matched to a gene: 8. This CDR3 is built from 15 residues. In nucleotides, the CDR3 is TGTGCCATTCGGCCGGGGACAGCAACTAATGAAAAACTGTTTTTT. This sequence encodes CAIRPGTATNEKLFF.

This clone was observed a few times. The rearrangement joins TRBV5-4 to TRBJ2-1; maybe TRBD1 (5 bases). V was clipped by 0 bases and J by 10 bases, with 23 bases between them. The CDR3 consists of 17 residues. Germline CDR1 is SGHNT and CDR2 is YYREEE (reference sequence). The CDR3 DNA follows: TGTGCCAGCAGCTTGGGAGGCACAGGACCCGCCCTGGGAGAGCAGTTCTTC. Protein: CASSLGGTGPALGEQFF.

This rearrangement joins TRBV19 to TRBJ1-1, with 9 bases aligning to TRBD1. This CDR3 has 14 amino acids. J lost 5 bases, V lost 5 bases, and 6 bases had no gene match. The V gene's germline CDR1 is LNHDA and CDR2 SQIVND (reference sequence). DNA of the CDR3: TGTGCCAGTAGTGGGGGGACAGGGCTGACTGAAGCTTTCTTT. It is translated as CASSGGTGLTEAFF.

The V gene is TRBV7-8, the J gene TRBJ1-3, with 10 positions matching TRBD1. CDR1 is SGHVS and CDR2 is FQNEAQ in the germline V gene. This CDR3 comprises 15 residues. V was pared by 6 bases and J by 2 bases, with 4 bases of the junction left unmatched. The CDR3: CASSPTGGTGNTIYF. The CDR3 DNA sequence: TGTGCCAGCAGTCCGACAGGGGGCACTGGAAACACCATATATTTT.

This clone turned up a few times. In nucleotides, the CDR3 is TGTGCCAGCAGTTTTGGGCGAGTGGGGGGTGCGGCAGATACGCAGTATTTT. Protein sequence: CASSFGRVGGAADTQYF. V gene TRBV7-2 combines with J gene TRBJ2-3, with D possibly being TRBD2 (6 bases). The CDR3 length is 17 residues. V was shortened by 6 bases and J by 4 bases, with 23 bases between the two germline ends. The germline gives CDR1 SGHTA, CDR2 FQGNSA.

This clone appeared once. CDR3 sequence: CASSYMTGDNEQYF. CDR3 coding DNA: TGTGCCAGCAGCTACATGACAGGGGACAACGAGCAGTACTTC. The chain uses TRBV13 and TRBJ2-7; 8 bases are a match to TRBD1. CDR1 is PRHDT, CDR2 FYEKMQ, per germline (reference sequence). CDR3 length: 14 residues. V trimming: 4 bases; J trimming: 5 bases; junction bases outside the gene matches: 7.

This clone appeared a few times. The J gene is TRBJ2-1, the V gene TRBV5-1, with TRBD1 matching 8 bases. V trimming: 4 bases; J trimming: 1 base; junction bases outside the gene matches: 4. The CDR3 is 15 amino acids. Germline CDR1 SGHRS, CDR2 YFSETQ. The CDR3 DNA reads TGCGCCAGCAGCGGCGGACAGGGATCCTACAATGAGCAGTTCTTC. Translating it yields CASSGGQGSYNEQFF.

The rearrangement links TRBV5-6 to TRBJ2-5, with 7 bases matching TRBD1. Germline V CDR1 and CDR2: SGHDT, YYEEEE. The CDR3 is made up of 14 amino acids. The V gene end was trimmed by 0 bases and the J gene end by 2 bases; junction bases not matched to a gene: 1. Written as DNA, the CDR3 is TGTGCCAGCAGCTTGGGACAGGGACAAGAGACCCAGTACTTC. Protein product: CASSLGQGQETQYF. The complete variable domain, with remaining parts taken from reference TRBV5-6 and TRBJ2-5, reads DAGVTQSPTHLIKTRGQQVTLRCSPKSGHDTVSWYQQALGQGPQFIFQYYEEEERQRGNFPDRFSGHQFPNYSSELNVNALLLGDSALYLCASSLGQGQETQYFGPGTRLLVL.

The genes are TRBV7-9 and TRBJ1-6; 9 bases agree with TRBD1. The CDR3 consists of 14 residues. CDR1 and CDR2 from the germline V gene are SEHNR and FQNEAQ (reference sequence). Trimming took 5 bases from V and 8 from J; bases not matched to a gene: 4. The CDR3 bases are TGTGCCAGCAGCATCGGACAGGGGCATTCACCCCTCCACTTT. Protein product: CASSIGQGHSPLHF.

This chain links TRBV5-5 with TRBJ2-1, with a possible D match to TRBD2 (5 bases). The length of the CDR3 is 15 residues. Germline CDR1 is SGHKS and CDR2 is YYEKEE (reference sequence). V was pared by 3 bases and J by 3 bases, with 13 bases between. DNA for the CDR3: TGTGCCAGCAGCTCGGAGGCCTGGGACTACAATGAGCAGTTCTTC. It codes for CASSSEAWDYNEQFF.

This clone was seen once. The chain recombines TRBV5-4 with TRBJ1-6; D is undetermined. The CDR3 extends over 13 amino acids. V was clipped by 0 bases and J by 6 bases, with 4 bases between them. The germline gives CDR1 SGHNT, CDR2 YYREEE (reference sequence). CDR3 in DNA: TGTGCCAGCAGCTTGGACTCTAATTCACCCCTCCACTTT. Its translation: CASSLDSNSPLHF.

The rearrangement joins TRBV7-6 to TRBJ2-7; D possibly corresponds to TRBD2 (6 bases). V was shortened by 4 bases and J by 4 bases, with 14 bases between the two germline ends. This CDR3 has 14 residues. Germline assignment: CDR1 SGHVS and CDR2 FNYEAQ. CDR3 sequence reads: CASSSRRAGYEQYF. CDR3 DNA sequence: TGTGCCAGCAGCTCCCGGAGGGCCGGGTACGAGCAGTACTTC.

This clone was recorded a few times. This chain uses TRBV19 with TRBJ2-2; 8 nucleotides align to TRBD1. Trimming removed 5 bases from V and 3 bases from J; junction bases left unmatched: 5. CDR1 and CDR2 (germline): LNHDA, SQIVND (reference sequence). The CDR3 is 15 amino acids. As DNA, the CDR3 is TGTGCCAGTAGTGTTGGACAGGGCTACACCGGGGAGCTGTTTTTT. This encodes CASSVGQGYTGELFF. The whole variable domain, remainder taken from reference TRBV19 and TRBJ2-2, is DGGITQSPKYLFRKEGQNVTLSCEQNLNHDAMYWYRQDPGQGLRLIYYSQIVNDFQKGDIAEGYSVSREKKESFPLTVTSAQKNPTAFYLCASSVGQGYTGELFFGEGSRLTVL.